The T cell receptor (beta chain) described here comes from a study of T cells in Graves' hyperthyroidism and ophthalmopathy. After removal of 2 bases from V and 1 base from J, the junction contained 2 bases not matched to a gene. CDR3 length equals 17 residues. TCR beta CDR3 sequences were amplified from RNA transcripts. In the first-round RT-PCR of the TCR CDR3, the HTBI primer set was used. TCRdb called the multiplex PCR reads again in MiXCR, with one record for every CDR3 protein. The data show about 540,000 distinct CDR3 sequences, roughly 46% seen once. Study-level points and caveats: Among clonotypes expanded in thyroid above 0.001, most were also found in blood.

Those patients with uncontrolled infection, other autoimmune disease, pregnancy or lactation were excluded. This clonotype was counted a few times. Its antigen is as yet unknown. The chain has TRBV12-3 or TRBV12-4 and TRBJ2-6; 10 nucleotides line up with TRBD2. Sequenced: peripheral blood or thyroid tissue (not recorded which). This clonotype originated in a woman in her late teens or twenties with Graves' hyperthyroidism. The CDR3 here is CASSLSGRASGANVLTF. The CDR3 nucleotides read TGTGCCAGCAGTTTAAGCGGGAGGGCATCTGGGGCCAACGTCCTGACTTTC.